The sequence of this TCR beta chain was determined in a study of human T cells and chemical hapten exposure. Study at large: There were weekly diphenylcyclopropenone doses to the scalp for patients throughout the approximately 25-week study.

Specified time point: patch test 1, 2 weeks after DPC sensitization. As to treatment: therapeutic diphenylcyclopropenone sensitization with weekly scalp DPC. This CDR3 spans 16 amino acids. J was trimmed by 6 bases and V by 0 bases; bases with no gene match: 10. Germline V gives CDR1 LGHNA, CDR2 YNFKEQ. This clonotype has ten or more counts. Attachment of unique molecular identifiers to individual cDNA molecules was performed in the library. TCRdb redid the calling of the RACE reads with MiXCR, one entry per CDR3 protein. The profile covers 380,000 or so distinct CDR3 sequences, with approximately 4.4% appearing a single time and approximately 2.3% taken by the ten largest.

The sample was whole blood, taken in connection with sensitization to the hapten diphenylcyclopropenone (DPC). The TCR originated in a woman in her fifties or sixties with alopecia areata. Some clones in this sample may be carry-over from other donors' samples. The rearrangement joins TRBV4-2 to TRBJ2-7; 8 bases agree with TRBD2. Here the CDR3 reads CASSQDASGGIVEQYF. CDR3 nucleotides: TGTGCCAGCAGCCAAGATGCGTCGGGGGGGATAGTCGAGCAGTACTTC.